Below, 9 T cell receptor beta chains from the same sample are listed, as sequenced in a study of blood T cell repertoires in COVID-19. Produced via immunoSEQ multiplex PCR; TCRdb's table is partial and in-frame only. The sample yields 190,000 or so clones, 75% to 90% seen once. Sequences were obtained from PBMCs or T cells enriched from blood (not recorded which). All receptors derive from a young man who had recovered from COVID-19.

This chain joins TRBV7-8 and TRBJ1-4; no clear D. V was cut by 1 base and J by 7 bases, with 10 bases left in between. CDR1 is SGHVS and CDR2 is FQNEAQ in the germline V gene. This CDR3 has 14 amino acids. CDR3 sequence: CASSLGTRREKLFF. Here the CDR3 DNA reads TGTGCCAGCAGCTTAGGGACTAGGCGTGAAAAACTGTTTTTT. Using reference TRBV7-8 and TRBJ1-4 for the parts outside the CDR3, the full variable domain is GAGVSQSPRYKVAKRGQDVALRCDPISGHVSLFWYQQALGQGPEFLTYFQNEAQLDKSGLPSDRFFAERPEGSVSTLKIQRTQQEDSAVYLCASSLGTRREKLFFGSGTQLSVL.

The J gene is TRBJ1-4, the V gene TRBV19; D gene unclear. Deletions cut 5 bases from V and 8 bases from J, with 12 bases between. CDR3 size: 13 residues. Germline V CDR1 and CDR2: LNHDA, SQIVND (reference sequence). The CDR3 protein is CASSLNKKEKLFF. Here the CDR3 DNA reads TGTGCCAGTAGTCTCAACAAGAAGGAAAAACTGTTTTTT. Full variable domain (missing parts from reference TRBV19 and TRBJ1-4): DGGITQSPKYLFRKEGQNVTLSCEQNLNHDAMYWYRQDPGQGLRLIYYSQIVNDFQKGDIAEGYSVSREKKESFPLTVTSAQKNPTAFYLCASSLNKKEKLFFGSGTQLSVL.

V and J are TRBV19 and TRBJ2-2; D not resolved. The CDR3 has 14 residues. Germline CDR1 is LNHDA and CDR2 is SQIVND (reference sequence). The ends were cut back, 3 bases at V and 3 bases at J, with 8 bases in the middle. The CDR3 DNA reads TGTGCCAGTAGTATTCAGTCGTACACCGGGGAGCTGTTTTTT. Protein: CASSIQSYTGELFF.

This clone was recorded once. The V gene is TRBV6-1, the J gene TRBJ2-7, with D tentatively TRBD2 (7 bases). The germline CDR1 and CDR2 sequences are MNHNS and SASEGT. Trimming removed 2 bases from V and 0 bases from J, with 17 bases in between. CDR3 size: 17 residues. DNA for the CDR3: TGTGCCAGCAGTGAAAGGGGGGAGGGGGTTCTCTCCTACGAGCAGTACTTC. This sequence encodes CASSERGEGVLSYEQYF.

As for this clone: One end of the junction does not line up with germline, which may come from a read error. The chain combines TRBV29-1 with TRBJ2-7; TRBD1 aligns across 7 bases. Germline-derived CDR1 and CDR2 are SQVTM and ANQGSEA. This CDR3 is built from 12 residues. The CDR3 DNA sequence: TGCAGCATTGAAGGACAGGCTTACGAGCAGTACTTC. This encodes CSIEGQAYEQYF.

This clone has a single count. V is TRBV7-9 and J is TRBJ2-5, with 11 bases lining up with TRBD1. V shed 1 base and J 7 bases; nucleotides not matched to a gene: 11. The CDR3 runs 17 residues. The germline CDR1 and CDR2 sequences are SEHNR and FQNEAQ (reference sequence). CDR3 nucleotides: TGTGCCAGCAGCTTAGTTGGACAGGGGGCCTCGGGGGTGACCCAGTACTTC. This gives the protein CASSLVGQGASGVTQYF. Complete variable domain (other parts from reference TRBV7-9 and TRBJ2-5): DTGVSQNPRHKITKRGQNVTFRCDPISEHNRLYWYRQTLGQGPEFLTYFQNEAQLEKSRLLSDRFSAERPKGSFSTLEIQRTEQGDSAMYLCASSLVGQGASGVTQYFGPGTRLLVL.

The chain recombines TRBV4-3 with TRBJ2-3; tentatively, D is TRBD1 (6 bases). In germline, CDR1 is LGHNA, CDR2 YSLEER. This CDR3 has 16 amino acids. V was trimmed by 3 bases and J by 0 bases, leaving 13 bases between them. For the CDR3, the DNA is TGCGCCAGCAGCCAGTCCGGGACACCTAGCACAGATACGCAGTATTTT. Translated, it gives CASSQSGTPSTDTQYF.

This chain joins TRBV11-3 and TRBJ2-2; the match to TRBD1 covers 10 bases. The CDR3 covers 14 residues. In germline, CDR1 is SGHNT, CDR2 YENEEA. V trimming: 4 bases; J trimming: 4 bases; junction bases outside the gene matches: 0. The CDR3 reads CASSWDRGTGELFF. As DNA, the CDR3 is TGTGCCAGCAGCTGGGACAGGGGCACCGGGGAGCTGTTTTTT.

The rearrangement joins TRBV3-1 (or the pseudogene TRBV3-2) to TRBJ2-3, with TRBD2 identical over 11 bases. This CDR3 has 16 amino acids. Germline CDR1 and CDR2: LGHDT and YNNKEL (reference sequence). V trimming: 7 bases; J trimming: 0 bases; junction bases outside the gene matches: 6. CDR3 region: CASTKLAGVSTDTQYF. The CDR3 nucleotides read TGTGCCAGCACCAAACTAGCGGGGGTCAGCACAGATACGCAGTATTTT.